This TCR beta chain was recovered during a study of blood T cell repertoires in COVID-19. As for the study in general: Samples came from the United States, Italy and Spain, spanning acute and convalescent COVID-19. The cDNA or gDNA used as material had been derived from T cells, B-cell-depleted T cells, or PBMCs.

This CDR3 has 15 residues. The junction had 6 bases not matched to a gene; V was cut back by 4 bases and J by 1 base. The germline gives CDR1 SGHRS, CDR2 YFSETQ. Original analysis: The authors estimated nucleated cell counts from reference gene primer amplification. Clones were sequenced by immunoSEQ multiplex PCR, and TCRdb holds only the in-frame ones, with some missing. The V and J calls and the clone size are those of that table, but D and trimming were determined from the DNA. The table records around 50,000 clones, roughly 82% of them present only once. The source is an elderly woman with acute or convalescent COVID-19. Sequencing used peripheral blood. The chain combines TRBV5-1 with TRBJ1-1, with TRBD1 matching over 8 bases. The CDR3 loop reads CASSARQGQNTEAFF. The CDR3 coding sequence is TGCGCCAGCAGCGCCAGACAGGGGCAGAACACTGAAGCTTTCTTT.